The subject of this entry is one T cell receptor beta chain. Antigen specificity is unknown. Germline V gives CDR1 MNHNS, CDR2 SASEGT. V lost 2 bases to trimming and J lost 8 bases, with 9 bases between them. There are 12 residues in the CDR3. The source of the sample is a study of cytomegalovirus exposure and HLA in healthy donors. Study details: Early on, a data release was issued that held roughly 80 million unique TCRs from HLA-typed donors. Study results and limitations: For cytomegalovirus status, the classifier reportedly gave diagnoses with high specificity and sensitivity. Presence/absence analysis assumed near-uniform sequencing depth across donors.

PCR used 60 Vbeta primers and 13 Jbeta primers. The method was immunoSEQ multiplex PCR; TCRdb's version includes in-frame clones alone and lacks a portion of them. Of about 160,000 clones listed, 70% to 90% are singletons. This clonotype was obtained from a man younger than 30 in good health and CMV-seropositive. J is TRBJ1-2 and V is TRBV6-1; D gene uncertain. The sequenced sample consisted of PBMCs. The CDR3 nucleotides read TGTGCCAGCAGTGAACTTAACGCGGGCTACACCTTC. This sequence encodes CASSELNAGYTF.